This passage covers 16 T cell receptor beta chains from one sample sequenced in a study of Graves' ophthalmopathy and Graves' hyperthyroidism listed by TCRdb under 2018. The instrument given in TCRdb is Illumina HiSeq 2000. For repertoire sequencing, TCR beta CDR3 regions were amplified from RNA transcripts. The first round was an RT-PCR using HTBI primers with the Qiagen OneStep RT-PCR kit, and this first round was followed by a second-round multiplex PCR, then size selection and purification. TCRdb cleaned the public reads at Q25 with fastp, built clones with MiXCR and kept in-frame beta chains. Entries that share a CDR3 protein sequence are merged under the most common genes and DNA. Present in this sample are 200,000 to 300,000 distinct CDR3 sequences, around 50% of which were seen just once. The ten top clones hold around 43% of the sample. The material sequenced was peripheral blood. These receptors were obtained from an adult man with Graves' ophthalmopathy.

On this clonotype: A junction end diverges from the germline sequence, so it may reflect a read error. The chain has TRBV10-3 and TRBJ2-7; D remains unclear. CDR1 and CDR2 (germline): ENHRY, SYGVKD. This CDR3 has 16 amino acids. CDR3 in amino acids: CASSPRPNPSSYEQYF. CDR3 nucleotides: TGTGCCAGCAGTCCCAGACCTAACCCGAGCTCCTACGAGCAGTACTTC.

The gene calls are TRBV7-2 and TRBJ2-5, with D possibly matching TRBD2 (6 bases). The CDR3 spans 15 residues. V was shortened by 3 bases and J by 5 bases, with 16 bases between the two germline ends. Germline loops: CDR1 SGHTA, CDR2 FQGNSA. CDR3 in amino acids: CASSFEGGGMETQYF. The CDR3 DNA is TGTGCCAGCAGCTTTGAGGGAGGCGGGATGGAGACCCAGTACTTC.

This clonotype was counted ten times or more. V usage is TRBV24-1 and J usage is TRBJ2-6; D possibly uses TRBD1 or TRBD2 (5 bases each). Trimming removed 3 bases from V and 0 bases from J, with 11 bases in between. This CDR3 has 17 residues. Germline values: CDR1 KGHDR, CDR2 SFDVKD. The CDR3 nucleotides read TGTGCCACCAGTGATGGGGACGGAAACTCTGGGGCCAACGTCCTGACTTTC. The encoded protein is CATSDGDGNSGANVLTF.

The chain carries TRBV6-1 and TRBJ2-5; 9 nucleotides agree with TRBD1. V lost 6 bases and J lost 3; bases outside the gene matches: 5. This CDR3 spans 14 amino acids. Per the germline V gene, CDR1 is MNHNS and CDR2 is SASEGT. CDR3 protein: CASSTRQGEETQYF. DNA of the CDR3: TGTGCCAGCAGCACACGACAGGGGGAAGAGACCCAGTACTTC.

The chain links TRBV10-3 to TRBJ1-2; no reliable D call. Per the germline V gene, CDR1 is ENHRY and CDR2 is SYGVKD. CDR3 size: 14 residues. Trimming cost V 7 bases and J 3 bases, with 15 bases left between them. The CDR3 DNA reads TGTGCCATCACCTCTGCGGCTGGGGACTATGGCTACACCTTC. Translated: CAITSAAGDYGYTF.

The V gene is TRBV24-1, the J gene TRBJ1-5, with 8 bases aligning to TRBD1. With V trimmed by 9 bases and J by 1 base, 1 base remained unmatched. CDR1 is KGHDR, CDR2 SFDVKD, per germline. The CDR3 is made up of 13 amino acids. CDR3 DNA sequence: TGTGCCACCCGGACAGGGAGCAATCAGCCCCAGCATTTT. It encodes CATRTGSNQPQHF.

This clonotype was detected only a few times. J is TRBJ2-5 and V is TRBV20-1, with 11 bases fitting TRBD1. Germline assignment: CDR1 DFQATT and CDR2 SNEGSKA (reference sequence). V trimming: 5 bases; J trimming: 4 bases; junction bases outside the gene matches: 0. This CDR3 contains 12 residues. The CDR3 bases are TGCAGTGCTGGGACAGGGGGAGAGACCCAGTACTTC. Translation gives CSAGTGGETQYF.

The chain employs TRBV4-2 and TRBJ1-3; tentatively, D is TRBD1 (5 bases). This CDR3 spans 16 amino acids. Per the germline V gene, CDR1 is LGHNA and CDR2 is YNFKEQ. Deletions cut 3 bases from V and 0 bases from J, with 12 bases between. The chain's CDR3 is CASSQEGRGSGNTIYF. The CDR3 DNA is TGTGCCAGCAGCCAGGAGGGACGGGGCTCTGGAAACACCATATATTTT.

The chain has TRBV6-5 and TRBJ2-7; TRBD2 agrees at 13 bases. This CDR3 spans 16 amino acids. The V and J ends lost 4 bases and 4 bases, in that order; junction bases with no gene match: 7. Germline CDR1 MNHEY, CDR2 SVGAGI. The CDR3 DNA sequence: TGTGCCAGCAGTTCCTCCGGACTAGCGGGAGTTTACGAGCAGTACTTC. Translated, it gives CASSSSGLAGVYEQYF.

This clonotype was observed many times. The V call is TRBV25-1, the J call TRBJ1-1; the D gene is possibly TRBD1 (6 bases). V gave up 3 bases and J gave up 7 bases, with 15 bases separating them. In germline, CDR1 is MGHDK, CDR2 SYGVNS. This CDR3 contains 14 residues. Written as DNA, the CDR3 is TGTGCCAGCAGTGACTCAACAGGGTCCCTTGAAGCTTTCTTT. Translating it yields CASSDSTGSLEAFF.

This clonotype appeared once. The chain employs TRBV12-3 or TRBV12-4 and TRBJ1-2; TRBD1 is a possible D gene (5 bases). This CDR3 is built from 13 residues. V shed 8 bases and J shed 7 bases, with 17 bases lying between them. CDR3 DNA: TGTGCCAGCCGGACGGGACGGACCCCTGGCTACACCTTC. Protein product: CASRTGRTPGYTF.

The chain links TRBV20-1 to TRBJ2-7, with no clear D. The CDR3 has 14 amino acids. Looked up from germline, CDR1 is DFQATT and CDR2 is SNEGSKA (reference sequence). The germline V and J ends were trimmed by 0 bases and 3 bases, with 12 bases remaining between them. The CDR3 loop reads CSARDPRARYEQYF. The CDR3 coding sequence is TGCAGTGCTAGAGACCCAAGGGCCCGCTACGAGCAGTACTTC.

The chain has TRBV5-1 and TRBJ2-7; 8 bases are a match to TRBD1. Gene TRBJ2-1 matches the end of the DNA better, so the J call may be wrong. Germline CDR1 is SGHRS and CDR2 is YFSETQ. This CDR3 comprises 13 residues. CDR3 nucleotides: TGCGCCAGCAGCTCGACAGGGGTTGATGAGCAGTTCTTC. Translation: CASSSTGVDEQFF.

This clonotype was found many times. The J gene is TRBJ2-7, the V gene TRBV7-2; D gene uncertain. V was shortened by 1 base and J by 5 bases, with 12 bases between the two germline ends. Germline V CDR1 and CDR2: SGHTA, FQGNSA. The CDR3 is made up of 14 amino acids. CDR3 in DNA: TGTGCCAGCAGCTTAGGCCCATCGTCCAACGAGCAGTACTTC. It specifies CASSLGPSSNEQYF.

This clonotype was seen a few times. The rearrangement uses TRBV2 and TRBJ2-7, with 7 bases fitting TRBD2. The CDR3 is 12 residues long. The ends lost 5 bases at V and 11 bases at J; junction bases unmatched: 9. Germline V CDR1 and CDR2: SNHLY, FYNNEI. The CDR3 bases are TGTGCCAGCAGTCCGGAATGGGGGAGGGAGTACTTC. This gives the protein CASSPEWGREYF.

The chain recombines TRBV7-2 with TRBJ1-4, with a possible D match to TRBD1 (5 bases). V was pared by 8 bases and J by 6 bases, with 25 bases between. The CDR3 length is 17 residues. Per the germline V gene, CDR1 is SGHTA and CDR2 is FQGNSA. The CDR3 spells CASREEGTPVYDEKLFF. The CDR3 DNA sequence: TGTGCCAGCCGCGAAGAGGGGACCCCGGTCTACGATGAAAAACTGTTTTTT.